The 32 T cell receptor beta chains presented below share a single source sample, sequenced in a study of blood T cell repertoires in COVID-19. Sequencing was performed with immunoSEQ multiplex PCR; in TCRdb, only in-frame clones are kept and a portion is missing. The data show over 85,000 clones, around 84% seen once. The sequencing sample was made of peripheral blood. These receptors originate from a man aged 45-65 years with active or convalescent COVID-19.

V usage is TRBV27 and J usage is TRBJ1-2, with a weak D call TRBD1 (5 bases). This CDR3 is 13 amino acids long. Trimming removed 8 bases from V and 4 bases from J, with 14 bases in between. Germline CDR1 MNHEY, CDR2 SMNVEV (reference sequence). The CDR3 here is CASRPSGAYGYTF. Written as DNA, the CDR3 is TGTGCCAGCCGACCGAGCGGGGCCTATGGCTACACCTTC.

A single count supports this clone. The gene calls are TRBV6-5 and TRBJ2-1; weak D call: TRBD1 (6 bases). Germline CDR1 is MNHEY and CDR2 is SVGAGI. The CDR3 spans 15 residues. V lost 0 bases and J 7 bases, leaving 13 bases between the germline ends. DNA for the CDR3: TGTGCCAGCAGTTACTCGAGCAGGGGCGGGAATGAGCAGTTCTTC. Its protein is CASSYSSRGGNEQFF.

V and J are TRBV5-8 and TRBJ2-2, with D possibly matching TRBD1 (6 bases). Germline CDR1 SGHTS, CDR2 YDEGEE. CDR3 size: 13 residues. V lost 3 bases to trimming and J lost 6 bases, with 9 bases between them. The CDR3 reads CASSYQGSGELFF. The CDR3 nucleotides are TGTGCCAGCAGCTACCAGGGGTCCGGGGAGCTGTTTTTT.

The gene calls are TRBV6-5 and TRBJ1-5, with TRBD1 matching 7 bases. In germline, CDR1 is MNHEY, CDR2 SVGAGI. V gave up 4 bases and J gave up 8 bases; unmatched junction bases: 11. There are 15 residues in the CDR3. DNA of the CDR3: TGTGCCAGCAGTTCCCTGGGACAGATCAACGAGCCCCAGCATTTT. Protein sequence: CASSSLGQINEPQHF.

This chain connects TRBV5-1 to TRBJ2-1; 9 nucleotides agree with TRBD2. The germline V gene has CDR1 SGHRS and CDR2 YFSETQ. CDR3 size: 15 residues. With V trimmed by 4 bases and J by 4 bases, 6 bases remained unmatched. CDR3 in amino acids: CASSISGGGYNEQFF. The CDR3 DNA reads TGCGCCAGCAGCATTAGCGGGGGAGGATACAATGAGCAGTTCTTC.

The rearrangement links TRBV3-1 (or the pseudogene TRBV3-2) to TRBJ1-3; TRBD1 aligns across 8 bases. Germline loops: CDR1 LGHDT, CDR2 YNNKEL (reference sequence). V lost 1 base and J lost 2; bases outside the gene matches: 7. The CDR3 is 17 residues long. The CDR3 coding sequence is TGTGCCAGCAGCCAAGCCTACCCAGGGGGCACTGGAAACACCATATATTTT. As protein: CASSQAYPGGTGNTIYF.

This sequence joins TRBV4-1 and TRBJ2-3; 8 bases align to TRBD2. Trimming at V came to 0 bases and at J to 2 bases, leaving 7 bases not matched to a gene. Germline CDR1 is MGHRA and CDR2 is YSYEKL. The length of the CDR3 is 17 residues. The CDR3 loop reads CASSQELRGGTTDTQYF. CDR3 coding DNA: TGCGCCAGCAGCCAAGAGTTACGCGGGGGGACCACAGATACGCAGTATTTT.

This rearrangement joins TRBV7-2 to TRBJ1-3, with D unclear. This CDR3 is built from 15 residues. The germline V gene has CDR1 SGHTA and CDR2 FQGNSA. Trimming shortened V by 3 bases and J by 0 bases, and 9 bases separated the two germline ends. In nucleotides, the CDR3 is TGTGCCAGCAGCTTCGGACTTAACTCTGGAAACACCATATATTTT. It codes for CASSFGLNSGNTIYF. Full variable domain (outside the CDR3, taken from reference TRBV7-2 and TRBJ1-3): GAGVSQSPSNKVTEKGKDVELRCDPISGHTALYWYRQSLGQGLEFLIYFQGNSAPDKSGLPSDRFSAERTGGSVSTLTIQRTQQEDSAVYLCASSFGLNSGNTIYFGEGSWLTVV.

Here the CDR3 DNA reads TGTGCCAGCAGTAACAGGGAAGCTTTCTTT. This codes for CASSNREAFF. The chain has TRBV12-3 or TRBV12-4 and TRBJ1-1, with D perhaps TRBD1 (5 bases). This CDR3 comprises 10 residues. Between the trimmed V and J ends, which lost 5 bases and 8 bases, there was a span of 6 bases.

The chain employs TRBV3-1 (or the pseudogene TRBV3-2) and TRBJ1-2; D might be TRBD1 (5 bases). Germline lookup yields CDR1 LGHDT and CDR2 YNNKEL (reference sequence). The length of the CDR3 is 15 residues. Trimming stripped 0 bases from V and 0 bases from J, with 8 bases between. In DNA form, the CDR3 reads TGTGCCAGCAGCCAAGAGGGGGGAGCTAACTATGGCTACACCTTC. Amino acid sequence: CASSQEGGANYGYTF.

This chain uses TRBV6-5 with TRBJ1-1; D unresolved. V dropped 2 bases and J dropped 2 bases, with 12 bases sitting between them. CDR1 and CDR2 from the germline V gene are MNHEY and SVGAGI. The CDR3 sequence is 15 residues long. DNA for the CDR3: TGTGCCAGCAGTTACGACTGGAGAGGAAACACTGAAGCTTTCTTT. Translation gives CASSYDWRGNTEAFF.

The chain is built from TRBV9 and TRBJ1-3; D is perhaps TRBD1 (5 bases). V was trimmed by 5 bases and J by 9 bases, leaving 15 bases between them. The CDR3 runs 13 residues. In germline, CDR1 is SGDLS, CDR2 YYNGEE. The chain's CDR3 is CASSPSGGGTIYF. In DNA, the CDR3 is TGTGCCAGCAGTCCATCTGGGGGAGGCACCATATATTTT.

The V call is TRBV28, the J call TRBJ2-5; 10 nucleotides align to TRBD2. J lost 0 bases, V lost 2 bases, and 18 bases had no gene match. Looked up from germline, CDR1 is MDHEN and CDR2 is SYDVKM. The CDR3 spans 21 residues. The CDR3 is CASSLAVASGGAEEYQETQYF. The CDR3, as DNA: TGTGCCAGCAGTTTAGCCGTGGCTAGCGGGGGCGCCGAGGAGTACCAAGAGACCCAGTACTTC.

This clone was observed a single time. The rearrangement links TRBV7-2 to TRBJ1-6; D remains unclear. Trimming shortened V by 6 bases and J by 10 bases, and 16 bases separated the two germline ends. Germline CDR1 and CDR2: SGHTA and FQGNSA. The CDR3 is 14 amino acids. In nucleotides, the CDR3 is TGTGCCAGCAGTCCTTACCGGGAGTGGTCACCCCTCCACTTT. It is translated as CASSPYREWSPLHF.

In its sample, this clone was seen once. The rearrangement joins TRBV28 to TRBJ2-7; tentative D call: TRBD1 (6 bases). V was shortened by 5 bases and J by 1 base, with 12 bases between the two germline ends. Per germline, CDR1 MDHEN and CDR2 SYDVKM. This CDR3 has 14 residues. The CDR3 DNA reads TGTGCCAGCAGTATACAGGGAATGTCCTACGAGCAGTACTTC. This translates into CASSIQGMSYEQYF.

J is TRBJ2-1 and V is TRBV19; TRBD1 agrees at 7 bases. Unmatched junction bases numbered 17, after V lost 7 bases and J lost 8 bases. From germline, CDR1 is LNHDA and CDR2 SQIVND (reference sequence). The CDR3 extends over 16 amino acids. The CDR3 DNA reads as TGTGCCAGTACCACCGCCGACAGGGCGAAAGCAGATGAGCAGTTCTTC. Translated: CASTTADRAKADEQFF.

This CDR3 reads CASSRGNEQFF. CDR3 nucleotides: TGTGCCAGCAGCCGAGGGAATGAGCAGTTCTTC. The chain employs TRBV3-1 (or the pseudogene TRBV3-2) and TRBJ2-1, with TRBD2 as a possible D gene (5 bases). Germline loops: CDR1 LGHDT, CDR2 YNNKEL (reference sequence). V lost 4 bases and J lost 7, with 5 bases in between. There are 11 residues in the CDR3.

The rearrangement uses TRBV18 and TRBJ1-5, with D uncertain. This CDR3 comprises 14 residues. The V gene lost 2 bases and the J gene lost 6 bases, with 11 bases spanning the gap. Per germline, CDR1 KGHSH and CDR2 LQKENI. The DNA of the CDR3 is TGTGCCAGCTCACCAGGGGAGCAAAGTCAGCCCCAGCATTTT. Amino acids: CASSPGEQSQPQHF.

V usage is TRBV7-2 and J usage is TRBJ1-2, with D perhaps TRBD1 (6 bases). Germline assignment: CDR1 SGHTA and CDR2 FQGNSA. V dropped 4 bases and J dropped 5 bases, with 14 bases sitting between them. The CDR3 consists of 14 residues. The CDR3 loop reads CASSSGQGKYGYTF. The CDR3, as DNA: TGTGCCAGCAGCTCCGGGCAGGGGAAGTATGGCTACACCTTC.

This clone was found once. V gene TRBV5-1 combines with J gene TRBJ1-2; the match to TRBD1 covers 7 bases. V shed 4 bases and J 5 bases; nucleotides not matched to a gene: 11. This CDR3 comprises 15 residues. The V gene's germline CDR1 is SGHRS and CDR2 YFSETQ. CDR3 DNA sequence: TGCGCCAGCAGCGAAGGGGTCGGGACAGTTTATGGCTACACCTTC. This sequence encodes CASSEGVGTVYGYTF.

The table lists this clone with a count of one. V and J are TRBV27 and TRBJ1-5; no reliable D call. Germline V gene sequence: CDR1 MNHEY, CDR2 SMNVEV (reference sequence). CDR3 length: 14 residues. Trimming cost V 4 bases and J 9 bases, with 16 bases left between them. This CDR3 is CASSSPSGNVPQHF. The CDR3 nucleotides read TGTGCCAGCAGTTCCCCGAGCGGTAATGTGCCCCAGCATTTT.

A single count supports this clone. V usage is TRBV18 and J usage is TRBJ2-1, with 7 bases lining up with TRBD2. After removal of 2 bases from V and 7 bases from J, the junction contained 8 bases not matched to a gene. The germline V gene encodes CDR1 KGHSH and CDR2 LQKENI. The CDR3 spans 15 residues. CDR3 protein: CASSPRQGGPNEQFF. CDR3 nucleotides: TGTGCCAGCTCACCAAGGCAGGGAGGGCCGAATGAGCAGTTCTTC.

The chain couples TRBV6-4 to TRBJ1-5, with no clear D. Germline values: CDR1 MRHNA, CDR2 SNTAGT. With 3 bases removed from V and 6 bases from J, the gap between germline ends came to 6 bases. The CDR3 sequence is 12 residues long. CDR3 residues: CASSDHSQPQHF. The DNA for the CDR3 is TGTGCCAGCAGTGATCACAGTCAGCCCCAGCATTTT.

This chain connects TRBV27 to TRBJ1-4, with D perhaps matching TRBD1 (6 bases). The germline gives CDR1 MNHEY, CDR2 SMNVEV (reference sequence). The CDR3 length is 13 residues. V was trimmed by 4 bases and J by 7 bases, leaving 10 bases between them. The CDR3 sequence: CASSYREGEKLFF. The CDR3 DNA follows: TGTGCCAGCAGTTACAGGGAGGGTGAAAAACTGTTTTTT.

CDR3: CASSLTGTNEKLFF. The CDR3 DNA is TGTGCCAGCTCACTGACAGGGACTAATGAAAAACTGTTTTTT. The rearrangement joins TRBV18 to TRBJ1-4; 7 bases are shared with TRBD1. Germline CDR1 KGHSH, CDR2 LQKENI. There are 14 residues in the CDR3. Trimming removed 4 bases from V and 2 bases from J; junction bases left unmatched: 1. Full variable domain (rest looked up from reference TRBV18 and TRBJ1-4): NAGVMQNPRHLVRRRGQEARLRCSPMKGHSHVYWYRQLPEEGLKFMVYLQKENIIDESGMPKERFSAEFPKEGPSILRIQQVVRGDSAAYFCASSLTGTNEKLFFGSGTQLSVL.

This chain connects TRBV19 to TRBJ1-2; D may be TRBD1 (5 bases). With 10 bases removed from V and 8 bases from J, the gap between germline ends came to 17 bases. The CDR3 has 12 residues. Germline V gives CDR1 LNHDA, CDR2 SQIVND (reference sequence). CDR3 nucleotide sequence: TGTGCCACCCTGGGAGGGGCTGGGGGCTACACCTTC. This sequence encodes CATLGGAGGYTF.

This chain joins TRBV6-1 and TRBJ2-3, with 7 bases aligning to TRBD2. The CDR3 has 16 residues. Germline V gene lookup returns CDR1 MNHNS and CDR2 SASEGT. The V and J ends lost 2 bases and 5 bases, in that order; junction bases with no gene match: 10. Here the CDR3 DNA reads TGTGCCAGCAGTGAATCCCTAGCGGCAGTAGGAGATACGCAGTATTTT. Translation: CASSESLAAVGDTQYF.

This sequence joins TRBV6-5 and TRBJ2-1, with D tentatively TRBD1 (6 bases). Trimming pared 6 bases from V and 5 bases from J, leaving 11 bases between. The CDR3 sequence is 13 residues long. CDR1 MNHEY and CDR2 SVGAGI come from the germline V gene. CDR3 amino acids: CASRRQADNEQFF. The DNA of the CDR3 is TGTGCCAGCAGGCGACAGGCGGACAATGAGCAGTTCTTC.

The chain has TRBV28 and TRBJ2-3, with 10 bases fitting TRBD2. CDR1 MDHEN and CDR2 SYDVKM come from the germline V gene. V lost 8 bases to trimming and J lost 5 bases; unmatched junction nucleotides: 7. This CDR3 comprises 14 residues. CDR3 loop: CASQQRGGGDTQYF. The CDR3 DNA sequence: TGTGCCAGCCAACAGCGGGGGGGAGGAGATACGCAGTATTTT.

This clone was seen only once. The V gene is TRBV24-1, the J gene TRBJ1-5, with 11 nucleotides matching TRBD1. The CDR3 has 15 residues. Germline loops: CDR1 KGHDR, CDR2 SFDVKD. After removal of 4 bases from V and 6 bases from J, the junction contained 4 bases not matched to a gene. This chain's CDR3 is CATSERTGGGQPQHF. CDR3 DNA sequence: TGTGCCACCAGTGAGCGGACAGGGGGCGGTCAGCCCCAGCATTTT.

This chain links TRBV11-2 with TRBJ2-1; D is undetermined. Trimming left V 5 bases short and J 6 bases short, with 8 bases between. Germline V gives CDR1 SGHAT, CDR2 FQNNGV. CDR3 size: 12 residues. CDR3 protein: CASSTQANEQFF. CDR3 DNA sequence: TGTGCCAGCAGCACCCAAGCCAATGAGCAGTTCTTC. Looking up the rest from reference TRBV11-2 and TRBJ2-1 gives the full variable domain: EAGVAQSPRYKIIEKRQSVAFWCNPISGHATLYWYQQILGQGPKLLIQFQNNGVVDDSQLPKDRFSAERLKGVDSTLKIQPAKLEDSAVYLCASSTQANEQFFGPGTRLTVL.

The J gene is TRBJ2-7, the V gene TRBV18, with D perhaps TRBD1 (6 bases). CDR3 length: 13 residues. Between the trimmed V and J ends, which lost 4 bases and 4 bases, there was a span of 11 bases. Germline values: CDR1 KGHSH, CDR2 LQKENI. CDR3 region: CASSLGQLYEQYV. The DNA for the CDR3 is TGTGCCAGCTCACTCGGACAGCTGTACGAGCAGTACGTC.